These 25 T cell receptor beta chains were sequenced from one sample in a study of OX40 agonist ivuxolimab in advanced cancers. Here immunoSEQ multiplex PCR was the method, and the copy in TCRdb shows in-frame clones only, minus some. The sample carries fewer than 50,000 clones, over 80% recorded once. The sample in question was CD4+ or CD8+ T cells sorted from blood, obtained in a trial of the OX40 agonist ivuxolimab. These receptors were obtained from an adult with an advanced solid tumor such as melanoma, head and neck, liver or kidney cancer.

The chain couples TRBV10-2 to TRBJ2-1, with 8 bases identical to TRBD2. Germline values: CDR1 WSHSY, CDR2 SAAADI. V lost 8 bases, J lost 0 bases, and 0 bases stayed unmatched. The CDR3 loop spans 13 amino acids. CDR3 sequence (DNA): TGCGCCAGCGGACTAGCCTCCTACAATGAGCAGTTCTTC. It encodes CASGLASYNEQFF.

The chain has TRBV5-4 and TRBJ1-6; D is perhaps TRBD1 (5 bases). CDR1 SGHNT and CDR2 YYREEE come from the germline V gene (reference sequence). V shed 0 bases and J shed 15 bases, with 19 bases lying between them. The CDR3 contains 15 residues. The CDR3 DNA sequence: TGTGCCAGCAGCTTGGGAGGGACTAGACCCTCCATCCTCCACTTT. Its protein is CASSLGGTRPSILHF.

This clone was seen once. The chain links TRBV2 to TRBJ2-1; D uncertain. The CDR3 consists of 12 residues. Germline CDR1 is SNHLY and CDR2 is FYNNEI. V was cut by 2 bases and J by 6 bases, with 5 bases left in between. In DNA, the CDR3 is TGTGCCAGCAGTGAACCAATCAATGAGCAGTTCTTC. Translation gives CASSEPINEQFF.

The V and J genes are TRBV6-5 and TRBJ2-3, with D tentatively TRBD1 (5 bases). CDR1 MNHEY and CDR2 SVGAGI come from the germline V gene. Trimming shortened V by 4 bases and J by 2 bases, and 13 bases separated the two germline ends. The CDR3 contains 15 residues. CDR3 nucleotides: TGTGCCAGCAGTTCCCAGGGTGGGATCACAGATACGCAGTATTTT. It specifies CASSSQGGITDTQYF.

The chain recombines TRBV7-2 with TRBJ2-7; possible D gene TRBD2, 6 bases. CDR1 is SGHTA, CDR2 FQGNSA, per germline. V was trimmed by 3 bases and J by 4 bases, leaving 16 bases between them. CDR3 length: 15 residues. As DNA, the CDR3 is TGTGCCAGCAGCTTGAGCCCGGGAGTAAGATACGAGCAGTACTTC. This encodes CASSLSPGVRYEQYF.

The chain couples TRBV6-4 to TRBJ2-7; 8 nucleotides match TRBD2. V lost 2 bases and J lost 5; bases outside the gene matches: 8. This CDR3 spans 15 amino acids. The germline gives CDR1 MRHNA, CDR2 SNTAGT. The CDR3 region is CASSDPPGGADEQYF. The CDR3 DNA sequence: TGTGCCAGCAGTGACCCCCCGGGGGGGGCAGACGAGCAGTACTTC.

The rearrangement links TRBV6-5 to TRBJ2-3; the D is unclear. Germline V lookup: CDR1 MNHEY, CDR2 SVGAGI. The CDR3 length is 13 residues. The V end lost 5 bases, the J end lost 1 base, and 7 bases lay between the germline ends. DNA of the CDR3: TGTGCCAGCAGTGTGCTAGGCACAGATACGCAGTATTTT. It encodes CASSVLGTDTQYF.

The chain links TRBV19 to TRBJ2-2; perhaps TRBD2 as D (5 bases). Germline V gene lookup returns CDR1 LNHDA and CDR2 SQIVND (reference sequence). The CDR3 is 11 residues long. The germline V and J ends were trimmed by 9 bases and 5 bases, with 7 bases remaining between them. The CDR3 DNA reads TGTGCCAGCGGGGAAACCGGGGAGCTGTTTTTT. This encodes CASGETGELFF.

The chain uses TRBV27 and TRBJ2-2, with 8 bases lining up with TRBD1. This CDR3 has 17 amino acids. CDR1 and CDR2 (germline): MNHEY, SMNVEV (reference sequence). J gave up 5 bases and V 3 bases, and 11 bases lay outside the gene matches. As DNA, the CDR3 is TGTGCCAGCAGTTTCACTTCCGGGACAGGTATAACCGGGGAGCTGTTTTTT. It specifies CASSFTSGTGITGELFF.

The CDR3: CASSSSTSGRAPYNEQFF. Written as DNA, the CDR3 is TGCGCCAGCAGTTCTTCTACTAGCGGGAGGGCCCCCTACAATGAGCAGTTCTTC. The chain has TRBV4-3 and TRBJ2-1, with 13 bases lining up with TRBD2. CDR1 is LGHNA and CDR2 is YSLEER in the germline V gene. V lost 6 bases, J lost 2 bases, and 10 bases stayed unmatched. The CDR3 contains 18 residues.

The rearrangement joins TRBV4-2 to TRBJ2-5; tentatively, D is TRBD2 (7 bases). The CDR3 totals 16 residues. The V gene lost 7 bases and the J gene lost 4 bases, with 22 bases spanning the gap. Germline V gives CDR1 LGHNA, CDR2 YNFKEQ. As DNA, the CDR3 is TGTGCCAGCACCCCGGGGGCAGCGGGAACCGCAGAGACCCAGTACTTC. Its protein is CASTPGAAGTAETQYF.

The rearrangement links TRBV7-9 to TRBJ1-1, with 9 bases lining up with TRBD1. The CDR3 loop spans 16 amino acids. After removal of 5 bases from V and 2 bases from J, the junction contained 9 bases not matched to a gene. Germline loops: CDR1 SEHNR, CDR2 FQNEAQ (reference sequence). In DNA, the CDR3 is TGTGCCAGCAGCCCACCGGAACAGGGGGCTAACACTGAAGCTTTCTTT. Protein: CASSPPEQGANTEAFF.

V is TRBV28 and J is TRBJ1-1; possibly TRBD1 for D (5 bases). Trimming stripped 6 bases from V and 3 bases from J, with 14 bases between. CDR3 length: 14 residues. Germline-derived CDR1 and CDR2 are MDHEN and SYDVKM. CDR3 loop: CASSLLQGDTEAFF. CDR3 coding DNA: TGTGCCAGCAGCCTCTTGCAAGGGGACACTGAAGCTTTCTTT.

CDR3 sequence reads: CASSEGSYNEQFF. The DNA of the CDR3 is TGTGCCAGCAGCGAAGGATCCTACAATGAGCAGTTCTTC. J is TRBJ2-1 and V is TRBV9, with D unclear. Germline V gives CDR1 SGDLS, CDR2 YYNGEE. There are 13 residues in the CDR3. V shed 3 bases and J shed 1 base, with 5 bases lying between them.

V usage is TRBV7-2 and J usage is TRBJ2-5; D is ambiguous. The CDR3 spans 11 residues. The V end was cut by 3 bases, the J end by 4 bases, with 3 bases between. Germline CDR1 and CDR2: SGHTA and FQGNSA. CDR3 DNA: TGTGCCAGCAGCTTTAGAGAGACCCAGTACTTC. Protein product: CASSFRETQYF. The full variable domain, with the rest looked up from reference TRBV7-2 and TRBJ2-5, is GAGVSQSPSNKVTEKGKDVELRCDPISGHTALYWYRQSLGQGLEFLIYFQGNSAPDKSGLPSDRFSAERTGGSVSTLTIQRTQQEDSAVYLCASSFRETQYFGPGTRLLVL.

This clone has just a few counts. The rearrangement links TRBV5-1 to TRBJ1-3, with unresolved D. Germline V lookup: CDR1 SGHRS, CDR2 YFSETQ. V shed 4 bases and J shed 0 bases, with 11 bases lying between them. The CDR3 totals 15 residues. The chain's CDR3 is CASSPPGTSGNTIYF. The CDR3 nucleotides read TGCGCCAGCAGCCCTCCGGGAACCTCTGGAAACACCATATATTTT. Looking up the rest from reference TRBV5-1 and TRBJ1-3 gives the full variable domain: KAGVTQTPRYLIKTRGQQVTLSCSPISGHRSVSWYQQTPGQGLQFLFEYFSETQRNKGNFPGRFSGRQFSNSRSEMNVSTLELGDSALYLCASSPPGTSGNTIYFGEGSWLTVV.

This CDR3 is CASNSGYQPQHF. CDR3 sequence (DNA): TGTGCCAGCAATTCGGGATACCAGCCCCAGCATTTT. This chain connects TRBV28 to TRBJ1-5; D is undetermined. Trimming left V 7 bases short and J 7 bases short, with 11 bases between. The CDR3 is 12 residues long. The germline CDR1 and CDR2 sequences are MDHEN and SYDVKM.

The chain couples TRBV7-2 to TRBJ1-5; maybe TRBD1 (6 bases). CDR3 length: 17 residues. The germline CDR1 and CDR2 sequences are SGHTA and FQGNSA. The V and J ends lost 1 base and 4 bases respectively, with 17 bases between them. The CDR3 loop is CASSLEGGAEENQPQHF. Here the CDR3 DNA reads TGTGCCAGCAGCTTAGAGGGGGGGGCGGAGGAAAATCAGCCCCAGCATTTT. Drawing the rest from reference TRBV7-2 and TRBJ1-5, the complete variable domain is GAGVSQSPSNKVTEKGKDVELRCDPISGHTALYWYRQSLGQGLEFLIYFQGNSAPDKSGLPSDRFSAERTGGSVSTLTIQRTQQEDSAVYLCASSLEGGAEENQPQHFGDGTRLSIL.

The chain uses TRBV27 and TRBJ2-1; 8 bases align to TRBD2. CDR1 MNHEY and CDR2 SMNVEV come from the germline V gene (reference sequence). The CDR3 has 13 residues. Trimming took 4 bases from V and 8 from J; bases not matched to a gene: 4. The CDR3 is CASSWSSGYEQFF. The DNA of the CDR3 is TGTGCCAGCAGTTGGTCTAGCGGGTATGAGCAGTTCTTC.

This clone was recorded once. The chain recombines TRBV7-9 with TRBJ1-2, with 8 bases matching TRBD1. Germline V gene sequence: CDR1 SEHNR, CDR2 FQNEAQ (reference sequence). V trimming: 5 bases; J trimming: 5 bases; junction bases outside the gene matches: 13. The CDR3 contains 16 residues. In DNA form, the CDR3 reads TGTGCCAGCAGCGCAGCGGCCCCCGGGACAGGATATGGCTACACCTTC. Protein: CASSAAAPGTGYGYTF. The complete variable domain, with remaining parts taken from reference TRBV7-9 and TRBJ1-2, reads DTGVSQNPRHKITKRGQNVTFRCDPISEHNRLYWYRQTLGQGPEFLTYFQNEAQLEKSRLLSDRFSAERPKGSFSTLEIQRTEQGDSAMYLCASSAAAPGTGYGYTFGSGTRLTVV.

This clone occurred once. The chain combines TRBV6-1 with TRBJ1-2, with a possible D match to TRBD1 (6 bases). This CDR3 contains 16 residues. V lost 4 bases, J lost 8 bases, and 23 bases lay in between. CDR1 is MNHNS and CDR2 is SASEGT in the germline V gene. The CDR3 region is CASSGRRTASVWGYTF. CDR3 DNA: TGTGCCAGCAGTGGACGGAGGACAGCCTCGGTCTGGGGCTACACCTTC.

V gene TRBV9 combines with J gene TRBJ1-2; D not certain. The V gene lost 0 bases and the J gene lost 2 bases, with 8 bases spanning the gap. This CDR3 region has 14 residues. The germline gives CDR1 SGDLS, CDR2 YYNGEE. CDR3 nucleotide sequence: TGTGCCAGCAGCGTAGCGAGTGGGAACTATGGCTACACCTTC. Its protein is CASSVASGNYGYTF.

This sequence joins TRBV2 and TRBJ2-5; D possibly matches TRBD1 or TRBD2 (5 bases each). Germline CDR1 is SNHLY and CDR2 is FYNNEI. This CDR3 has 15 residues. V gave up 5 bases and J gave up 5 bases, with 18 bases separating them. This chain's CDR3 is CASSPWDRRAETQYF. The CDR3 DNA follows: TGTGCCAGCAGTCCATGGGACCGTAGGGCGGAGACCCAGTACTTC.

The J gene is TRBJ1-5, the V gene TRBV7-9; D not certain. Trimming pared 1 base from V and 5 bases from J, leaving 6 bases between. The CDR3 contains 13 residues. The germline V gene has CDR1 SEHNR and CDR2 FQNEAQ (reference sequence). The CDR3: CASSLDRDQPQHF. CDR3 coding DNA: TGTGCCAGCAGCTTAGACAGAGATCAGCCCCAGCATTTT.

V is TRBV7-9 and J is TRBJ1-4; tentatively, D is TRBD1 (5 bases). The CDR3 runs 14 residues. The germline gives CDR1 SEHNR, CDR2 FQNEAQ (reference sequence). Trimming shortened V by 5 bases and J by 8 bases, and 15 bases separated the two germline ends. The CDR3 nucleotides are TGTGCCAGCAGCCTCGGACACGTGGAGGAAAAACTGTTTTTT. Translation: CASSLGHVEEKLFF. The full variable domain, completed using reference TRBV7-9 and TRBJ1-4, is DTGVSQNPRHKITKRGQNVTFRCDPISEHNRLYWYRQTLGQGPEFLTYFQNEAQLEKSRLLSDRFSAERPKGSFSTLEIQRTEQGDSAMYLCASSLGHVEEKLFFGSGTQLSVL.